The entry below describes one TCR beta chain. The antigen this receptor binds is unknown. The record has no base qualities; no much larger clone is one base away. The data were taken from a study of T cell changes during pregnancy in multiple sclerosis (dated by TCRdb to about 2019). About the full investigation: Changes in the T cell repertoire over the course of pregnancy were examined in this study in women with multiple sclerosis.

Library method: the immunoSEQ multiplex PCR assay. TCRdb carries this immuneACCESS record with in-frame sequences only. Its versions omit some clonotypes, under half of them owing to an unresolved V gene in the studies checked, with the rest unexplained. This sample lists about 40,000 clones; about 91% were detected once. About 7.8% of the sample goes to the ten largest clones. The V end loses 0 bases and the J end loses 0 bases, and a stretch of 14 bases separates them. The CDR3 runs 17 residues from the cysteine to the phenylalanine. Only the CDR3 portion is preserved as DNA: 51 bases, with reading frame beginning at the first base. CDR1 is given as LNHNV and CDR2 as YYDKDF, both from the germline V gene (reference sequence).

The chain is encoded by TRBV15 joined to TRBJ1-1; confidence is insufficient to name the D gene. Sample: CD8+ T cells from peripheral blood mononuclear cells, taken before pregnancy. The sequence was collected from a female donor with multiple sclerosis, enrolled in a pregnancy study. CDR3 protein: CATSRDSGDLMNTEAFF. The DNA is as follows: TGTGCCACCAGCAGAGATTCAGGTGACCTTATGAACACTGAAGCTTTCTTT.